The sequence of this TCR beta chain was determined in a study of T cells in Graves' hyperthyroidism and ophthalmopathy. Across the whole study: Blood was drawn when the patient was first diagnosed and still untreated.

Study-level findings and limits: Among thyroid clonotypes expanded above 0.001, most also appeared in blood.

Ophthalmopathy patients all had a Clinical Activity Score of at least 3, a NOSPECS grade of at least 4 and disease under 3 months old. Fresh peripheral blood, approximately 9.7 ml, was the source of the PBMCs. This clonotype occurred a few times. What it recognizes is unknown. Amplification yielded TCR beta CDR3 regions, with RNA transcripts as the source. The study used the HTBI primer set for a first-round RT-PCR of the TCR CDR3. TCRdb fed the multiplex PCR reads into MiXCR, producing one record per CDR3 protein. The sample lists 250,000 to 400,000 distinct CDR3 sequences, approximately 14% occurring once. Germline CDR1 LGHDT, CDR2 YNNKEL (reference sequence). This CDR3 has 16 amino acids. V lost 0 bases, J lost 4 bases, and 16 bases lay in between.

The source is a woman in her forties with Graves' ophthalmopathy. V and J are TRBV3-1 and TRBJ2-7; either TRBD1 or TRBD2 may fit D (5 bases each). Material: blood. The DNA for the CDR3 is TGTGCCAGCAGCCAAGATGTGGGTGGGACGACATACGAGCAGTACTTC. Residues: CASSQDVGGTTYEQYF.